The T cell receptor beta chain under discussion was sequenced for a study of response to subunit inactivated influenza vaccine (dated by TCRdb to 2016 to 2018). With regard to the full study: To follow how T cells responded to a trivalent subunit inactivated influenza vaccine, the researchers relied on deep quantitative profiling of the T cell receptor repertoire.

Trimming at the junction amounts to 0 bases on V and 7 bases on J, and the germline ends lie 9 bases apart. From the cysteine through the phenylalanine, the CDR3 covers 13 amino acids. Only CDR3 DNA remains: 39 bases, in frame from the first base. CDR1 is given as SEHNR and CDR2 as FQNEAQ, both from the germline V gene (reference sequence). A single count supports this clonotype. Its antigen remains undetermined. Per-base qualities were not stored, and no clone one base away is much larger. One read alone lends weak support. Library construction relied on RT-PCR. TCRdb names Illumina HiSeq 2500 as the instrument used. In-frame beta chains were kept once TCRdb had trimmed the public reads at Q25 with fastp and called clones with MiXCR. Rows with a matching CDR3 protein are joined into one entry that keeps the most common DNA and genes. A total of 530,000 or so distinct CDR3 sequences appear in this sample, roughly 25% of them only once. The ten most abundant clones make up approximately 2% of the sample.

The full study reports these points: It was suggested by the authors that each seasonal influenza vaccination may recruit only a limited number of new T cells.

The TCR originated in a man between 45 and 60 years old who received an inactivated influenza vaccine. Donor details come from another sample of the same person, matched by shared clones. The V and J genes are TRBV7-9 and TRBJ1-2, with no confident D gene call. The sequences come from CD4+ T cells sorted from PBMCs, collected about 5 days after vaccination. The DNA reads TGTGCCAGCAGCTTAGCCGGAGGGTTTGGCTACACCTTC. This codes for CASSLAGGFGYTF. Full variable domain (CDR3 extended with the reference TRBV7-9 and TRBJ1-2 proteins): DTGVSQNPRHKITKRGQNVTFRCDPISEHNRLYWYRQTLGQGPEFLTYFQNEAQLEKSRLLSDRFSAERPKGSFSTLEIQRTEQGDSAMYLCASSLAGGFGYTFGSGTRLTVV.